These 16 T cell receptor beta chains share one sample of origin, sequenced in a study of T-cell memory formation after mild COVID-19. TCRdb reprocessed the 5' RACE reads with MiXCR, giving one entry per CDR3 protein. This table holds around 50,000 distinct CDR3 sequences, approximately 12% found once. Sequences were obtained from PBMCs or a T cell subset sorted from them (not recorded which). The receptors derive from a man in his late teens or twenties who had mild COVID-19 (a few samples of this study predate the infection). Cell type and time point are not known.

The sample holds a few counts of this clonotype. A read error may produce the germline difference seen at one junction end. The CDR3 here is CASSLAGGFETQYF. In nucleotides, the CDR3 is TGTGCCAGCAGTTTAGCGGGGGGGTTTGAGACCCAGTACTTC. This chain links TRBV7-2 with TRBJ2-5; 11 nucleotides match TRBD2. This CDR3 spans 14 amino acids. Germline CDR1 SGHTA, CDR2 FQGNSA.

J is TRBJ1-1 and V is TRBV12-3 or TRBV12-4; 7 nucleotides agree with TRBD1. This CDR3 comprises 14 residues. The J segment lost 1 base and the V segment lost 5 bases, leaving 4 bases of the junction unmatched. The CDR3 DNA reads TGTGCCAGCAGTCGGGACAGATCGAACACTGAAGCTTTCTTT. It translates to CASSRDRSNTEAFF.

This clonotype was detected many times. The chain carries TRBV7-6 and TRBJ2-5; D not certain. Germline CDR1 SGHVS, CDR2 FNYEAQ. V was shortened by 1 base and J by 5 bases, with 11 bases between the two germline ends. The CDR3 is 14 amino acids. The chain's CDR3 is CASSLGSWAETQYF. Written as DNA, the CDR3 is TGTGCCAGCAGCTTAGGTAGCTGGGCGGAGACCCAGTACTTC.

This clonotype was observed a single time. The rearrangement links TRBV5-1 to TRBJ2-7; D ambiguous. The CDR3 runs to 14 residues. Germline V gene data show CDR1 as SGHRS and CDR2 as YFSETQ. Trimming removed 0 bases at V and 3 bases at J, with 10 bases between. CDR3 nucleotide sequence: TGCGCCAGCAGCTTGGCTCCGAATTTCTACGAGCAGTACTTC. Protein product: CASSLAPNFYEQYF. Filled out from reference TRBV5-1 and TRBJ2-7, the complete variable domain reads KAGVTQTPRYLIKTRGQQVTLSCSPISGHRSVSWYQQTPGQGLQFLFEYFSETQRNKGNFPGRFSGRQFSNSRSEMNVSTLELGDSALYLCASSLAPNFYEQYFGPGTRLTVT.

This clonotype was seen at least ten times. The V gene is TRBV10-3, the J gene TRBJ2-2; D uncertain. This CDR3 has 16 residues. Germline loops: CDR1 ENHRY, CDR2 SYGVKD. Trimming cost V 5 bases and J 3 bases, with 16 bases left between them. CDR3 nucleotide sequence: TGTGCCATCAGTCCGTACCCATGGCGTGACACCGGGGAGCTGTTTTTT. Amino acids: CAISPYPWRDTGELFF.

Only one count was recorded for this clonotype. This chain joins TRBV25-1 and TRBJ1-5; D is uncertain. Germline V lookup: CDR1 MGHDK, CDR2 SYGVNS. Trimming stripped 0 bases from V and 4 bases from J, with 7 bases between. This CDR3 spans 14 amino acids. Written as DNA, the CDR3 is TGTGCCAGCAGTGAATATCGGAGGAATCAGCCCCAGCATTTT. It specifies CASSEYRRNQPQHF. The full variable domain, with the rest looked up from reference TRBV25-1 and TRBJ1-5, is EADIYQTPRYLVIGTGKKITLECSQTMGHDKMYWYQQDPGMELHLIHYSYGVNSTEKGDLSSESTVSRIRTEHFPLTLESARPSHTSQYLCASSEYRRNQPQHFGDGTRLSIL.

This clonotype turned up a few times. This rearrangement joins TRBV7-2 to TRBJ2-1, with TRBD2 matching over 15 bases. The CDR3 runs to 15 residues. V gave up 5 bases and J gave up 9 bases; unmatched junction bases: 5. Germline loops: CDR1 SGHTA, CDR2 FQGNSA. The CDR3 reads CASSPWTSGGGEQFF. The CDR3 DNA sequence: TGTGCCAGCAGCCCTTGGACTAGCGGGGGGGGTGAGCAGTTCTTC.

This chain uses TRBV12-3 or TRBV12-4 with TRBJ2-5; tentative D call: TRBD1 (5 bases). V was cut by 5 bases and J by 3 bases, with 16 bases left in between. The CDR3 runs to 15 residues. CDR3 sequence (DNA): TGTGCCAGCAGTCGATCCTCTTGGGGCGAAGAGACCCAGTACTTC. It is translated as CASSRSSWGEETQYF.

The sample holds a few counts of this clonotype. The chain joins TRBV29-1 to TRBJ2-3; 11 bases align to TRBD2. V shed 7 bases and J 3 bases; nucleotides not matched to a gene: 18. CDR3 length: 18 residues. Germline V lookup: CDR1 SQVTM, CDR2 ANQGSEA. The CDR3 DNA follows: TGCAGCGGGTCTTGGGGACTAGCGGAAGGGAAGGGAACAGATACGCAGTATTTT. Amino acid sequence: CSGSWGLAEGKGTDTQYF.

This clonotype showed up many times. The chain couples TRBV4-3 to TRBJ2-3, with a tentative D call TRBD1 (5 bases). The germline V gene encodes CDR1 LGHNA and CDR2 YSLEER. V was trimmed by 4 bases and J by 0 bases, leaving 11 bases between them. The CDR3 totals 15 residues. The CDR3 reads CASSLRGFSTDTQYF. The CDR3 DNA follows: TGCGCCAGCAGCCTAAGGGGTTTCAGCACAGATACGCAGTATTTT.

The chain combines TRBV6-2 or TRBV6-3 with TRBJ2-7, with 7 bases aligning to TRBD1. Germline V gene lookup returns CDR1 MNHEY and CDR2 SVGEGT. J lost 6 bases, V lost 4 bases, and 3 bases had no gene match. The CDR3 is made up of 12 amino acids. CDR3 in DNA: TGTGCCAGCAGTTGGACAGGAGCCGAGCAGTACTTC. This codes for CASSWTGAEQYF.

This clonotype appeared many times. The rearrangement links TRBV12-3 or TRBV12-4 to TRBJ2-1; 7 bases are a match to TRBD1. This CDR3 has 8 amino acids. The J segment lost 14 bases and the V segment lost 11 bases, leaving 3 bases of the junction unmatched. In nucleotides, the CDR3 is TGTGCCGGCCAGGGGGAGTTCTTC. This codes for CAGQGEFF.

In DNA, the CDR3 is TGTGCCAGCACCGTCGCTGGAAACACCATATATTTT. Translated, it gives CASTVAGNTIYF. The chain is built from TRBV6-6 and TRBJ1-3, with unresolved D. Germline CDR1 and CDR2: MNHNY and SVGAGI (reference sequence). The CDR3 runs 12 residues. The germline V and J ends were trimmed by 7 bases and 2 bases, with 6 bases remaining between them.

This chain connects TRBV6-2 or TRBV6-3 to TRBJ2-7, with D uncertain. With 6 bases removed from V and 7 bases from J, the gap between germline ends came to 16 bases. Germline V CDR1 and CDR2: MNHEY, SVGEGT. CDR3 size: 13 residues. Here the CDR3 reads CASSQSLYREQYF. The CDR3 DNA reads TGTGCCAGCAGCCAATCCCTCTACCGGGAGCAGTACTTC.

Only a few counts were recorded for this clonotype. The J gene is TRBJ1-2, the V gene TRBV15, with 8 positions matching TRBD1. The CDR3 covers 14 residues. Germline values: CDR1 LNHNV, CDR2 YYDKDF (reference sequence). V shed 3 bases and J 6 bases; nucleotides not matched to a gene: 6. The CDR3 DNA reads TGTGCCACCAGCAGCCGCAGGGGGCCGAATGGCTACACCTTC. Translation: CATSSRRGPNGYTF.

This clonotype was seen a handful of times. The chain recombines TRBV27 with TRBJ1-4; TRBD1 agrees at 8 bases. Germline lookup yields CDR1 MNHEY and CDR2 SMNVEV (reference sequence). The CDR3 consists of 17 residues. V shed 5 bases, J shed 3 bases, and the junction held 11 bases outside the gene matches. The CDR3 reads CASSIRTGIGSNEKLFF. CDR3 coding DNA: TGTGCCAGCAGTATCAGGACAGGGATCGGGTCTAATGAAAAACTGTTTTTT.